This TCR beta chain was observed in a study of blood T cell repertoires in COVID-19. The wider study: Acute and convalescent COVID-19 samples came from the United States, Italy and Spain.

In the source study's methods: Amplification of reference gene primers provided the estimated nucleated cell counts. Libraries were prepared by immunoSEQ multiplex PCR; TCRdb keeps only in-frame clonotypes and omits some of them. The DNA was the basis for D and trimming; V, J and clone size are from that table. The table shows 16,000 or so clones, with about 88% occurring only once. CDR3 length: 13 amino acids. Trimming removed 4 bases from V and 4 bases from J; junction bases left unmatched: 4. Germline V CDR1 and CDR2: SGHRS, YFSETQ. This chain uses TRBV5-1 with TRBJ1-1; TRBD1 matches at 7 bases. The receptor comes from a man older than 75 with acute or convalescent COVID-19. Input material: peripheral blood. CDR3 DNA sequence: TGCGCCAGCAGCCCGGGACAGCCCACTGAAGCTTTCTTT. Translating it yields CASSPGQPTEAFF.